What follows are 13 T cell receptor beta chains derived from one specimen sequenced in a study of cytomegalovirus exposure and HLA in healthy donors. The assay was immunoSEQ multiplex PCR, and TCRdb's table has in-frame clones only and misses some. The sample yields some 110,000 clones, more than 75% seen once. The source material was PBMCs. The receptors here all came from a man younger than 35 in good health and CMV-seronegative.

In DNA, the CDR3 is TGTGCCAGCAGCCTGGGGACTTTCTACAATGAGCAGTTCTTC. This codes for CASSLGTFYNEQFF. The genes are TRBV27 and TRBJ2-1, with D possibly TRBD2 on 6 matching bases. CDR1 and CDR2 (germline): MNHEY, SMNVEV (reference sequence). This CDR3 comprises 14 residues. V shed 6 bases and J shed 3 bases, with 12 bases lying between them.

The chain joins TRBV15 to TRBJ2-7; a possible D gene is TRBD1 (7 bases). The CDR3 is made up of 17 amino acids. Trimming removed 7 bases from V and 7 bases from J, with 29 bases in between. CDR1 and CDR2 from the germline V gene are LNHNV and YYDKDF (reference sequence). Written as DNA, the CDR3 is TGTGCCACCACTCCGGACAGGAGAAGTGGCCCTAGCGAAGAGCAGTACTTC. This translates into CATTPDRRSGPSEEQYF.

The CDR3 DNA reads TGTGCCAGCAGTTTATTGTTCAGGGGGCACACTGAAGCTTTCTTT. Amino acid sequence: CASSLLFRGHTEAFF. The rearrangement uses TRBV27 and TRBJ1-1; 8 nucleotides agree with TRBD1. J lost 3 bases, V lost 1 base, and 4 bases had no gene match. The germline gives CDR1 MNHEY, CDR2 SMNVEV (reference sequence). CDR3 length: 15 amino acids.

The chain employs TRBV30 and TRBJ1-1; possibly TRBD1 for D (6 bases). V lost 4 bases and J lost 1, with 10 bases in between. CDR1 is GTSNPN and CDR2 is SVGIG in the germline V gene (reference sequence). This CDR3 is 13 amino acids long. CDR3 sequence reads: CAWKDSGNTEAFF. The CDR3 DNA sequence: TGTGCCTGGAAGGACAGTGGGAACACTGAAGCTTTCTTT.

This clone was observed a handful of times. The genes are TRBV12-5 and TRBJ2-1; possibly TRBD2 for D (7 bases). The V end was cut by 4 bases, the J end by 7 bases, with 14 bases between. The CDR3 is 14 amino acids. The germline gives CDR1 LGHNT, CDR2 FRNRAP. CDR3 coding DNA: TGTGCTAGTGGTTCTCCCGGGGGGCCGAATGAGCAGTTCTTC. Translating it yields CASGSPGGPNEQFF.

This chain links TRBV6-1 with TRBJ2-5, with 8 bases lining up with TRBD1. Germline V CDR1 and CDR2: MNHNS, SASEGT. CDR3 length: 14 residues. Trimming cost V 1 base and J 4 bases; bases outside gene matches: 2. The CDR3 coding sequence is TGTGCCAGCAGTGAAGGACAGGGGCGAGAGACCCAGTACTTC. Protein product: CASSEGQGRETQYF.

V usage is TRBV6-5 and J usage is TRBJ2-3, with unresolved D. This CDR3 has 14 amino acids. Germline values: CDR1 MNHEY, CDR2 SVGAGI. The V end was cut by 4 bases, the J end by 3 bases, with 11 bases between. The CDR3 loop is CASSSSLRTDTQYF. The CDR3 DNA follows: TGTGCCAGCAGTTCCTCCCTCCGGACAGATACGCAGTATTTT.

This clone occurred a few times. The chain uses TRBV4-1 and TRBJ2-5; D is perhaps TRBD1 (5 bases). The length of the CDR3 is 13 residues. The ends were cut back, 1 base at V and 4 bases at J, with 7 bases in the middle. The V gene's germline CDR1 is MGHRA and CDR2 YSYEKL. The CDR3, as DNA: TGCGCCAGCAGCCAAGGGGGCGGAGAGACCCAGTACTTC. Translated, it gives CASSQGGGETQYF.

The V call is TRBV7-8, the J call TRBJ2-1; 10 bases align to TRBD2. The CDR3 sequence is 16 residues long. The germline V gene encodes CDR1 SGHVS and CDR2 FQNEAQ. V was pared by 5 bases and J by 1 base, with 5 bases of the junction left unmatched. The CDR3 here is CASSRTSGRSYNEQFF. CDR3 DNA: TGTGCCAGCAGCAGGACTAGCGGCCGATCCTACAATGAGCAGTTCTTC. Full variable domain (missing parts from reference TRBV7-8 and TRBJ2-1): GAGVSQSPRYKVAKRGQDVALRCDPISGHVSLFWYQQALGQGPEFLTYFQNEAQLDKSGLPSDRFFAERPEGSVSTLKIQRTQQEDSAVYLCASSRTSGRSYNEQFFGPGTRLTVL.

As to this clone: Other nucleotide sequences from this sample produce the same CDR3. The J gene is TRBJ1-1, the V gene TRBV5-1; 9 bases fit TRBD1. V lost 3 bases and J lost 1; bases outside the gene matches: 1. The CDR3 is 14 amino acids. Germline CDR1 and CDR2: SGHRS and YFSETQ. The CDR3 coding sequence is TGCGCCAGCAGCTCGGGACAGGGGAACACTGAAGCTTTCTTT. Translating gives CASSSGQGNTEAFF.

DNA of the CDR3: TGTGCCAGCAACCCCGGGACTAGCGGCGCCCAGCAGTACTTC. It yields the protein CASNPGTSGAQQYF. The chain links TRBV6-1 to TRBJ2-7, with TRBD2 matching 11 bases. CDR3 length: 14 amino acids. The junction had 10 bases not matched to a gene; V was cut back by 7 bases and J by 8 bases. From germline, CDR1 is MNHNS and CDR2 SASEGT.

The genes are TRBV5-6 and TRBJ1-1; the D is unclear. The germline V and J ends were trimmed by 0 bases and 7 bases, with 13 bases remaining between them. This CDR3 has 14 amino acids. Per germline, CDR1 SGHDT and CDR2 YYEEEE. The CDR3 region has the DNA TGTGCCAGCAGCTTGGTCGGGAGCCAGGTTGAAGCTTTCTTT. Amino acids: CASSLVGSQVEAFF.

The chain carries TRBV6-5 and TRBJ2-7; 8 bases map to TRBD1. The CDR3 spans 12 residues. Trimming took 5 bases from V and 6 from J; bases not matched to a gene: 3. CDR1 is MNHEY and CDR2 is SVGAGI in the germline V gene. The CDR3: CASSRQGREQYF. Written as DNA, the CDR3 is TGTGCCAGCAGTAGACAGGGGCGCGAGCAGTACTTC.